The T cell receptor (beta chain) described here comes from a study of blood T cell repertoires in COVID-19. Study information: The analysed material was cDNA or gDNA that came from T cells, B-cell-depleted T cells, or PBMCs.

The V gene lost 7 bases and the J gene lost 5 bases, with 14 bases spanning the gap. The germline gives CDR1 LNHDA, CDR2 SQIVND (reference sequence). This CDR3 is 13 amino acids long. In terms of age and location, participants ranged from roughly 18 to 90 years and lived in fewer than 30 US areas. The repertoire was sequenced with immunoSEQ multiplex PCR; TCRdb's copy has only in-frame clones and lacks some. The sample carries roughly 260,000 clones, around 93% recorded once. Sample: PBMCs or T cells enriched from blood (not recorded which). The chain couples TRBV19 to TRBJ1-1, with a possible D match to TRBD1 (5 bases). The clonotype was recovered from a human donor in a cohort exposed to, infected with or recovered from COVID-19 (not recorded which). The donor label of this sample is uncertain. The CDR3 sequence is CASILRGNTEAFF. The CDR3, as DNA: TGTGCCAGTATCTTAAGGGGTAATACTGAAGCTTTCTTT.